This TCR beta chain stems from a study of cytomegalovirus exposure and HLA in healthy donors. Study-wide context: An analysis done earlier identified about 120 million unique TCR beta sequences from approximately 200 million T cells.

Study-level results: Near-uniform donor sequencing depth was presumed by presence/absence analyses. Investigators reported 150 to 200 TCR beta chains as tied to cytomegalovirus.

Germline CDR1 is MNHEY and CDR2 is SMNVEV (reference sequence). The CDR3 has 12 residues. Trimming left V 5 bases short and J 7 bases short, with 6 bases between. This clone was seen only a few times. Its specificity is unknown. The primer mix had 60 Vbeta and 13 Jbeta primers. The assay was immunoSEQ multiplex PCR, and TCRdb's table has in-frame clones only and misses some. The repertoire has about 100,000 clones, roughly three quarters of them found once; the top ten carry under 0.8%. The chain recombines TRBV27 with TRBJ1-6; possible D gene TRBD1, 5 bases. Sequencing was carried out using PBMCs. The receptor's source is an older woman in good health and CMV-seronegative. CDR3 nucleotides: TGTGCCAGCAGTCCAGGGAATTCACCCCTCCACTTT. The encoded protein is CASSPGNSPLHF.